These 5 T cell receptor beta chains came from one sample sequenced in a study of a mutant IDH1 vaccine in newly diagnosed glioma. The repertoire was sequenced with immunoSEQ multiplex PCR; TCRdb's copy has only in-frame clones and lacks some. The sample comprises roughly 60,000 clones, roughly 85% of which are singletons, and approximately 3.8% rests with the top ten. Stated time point: week 23, last vaccination. Every vaccination contained 300 ug of the mutant IDH1 20-mer peptide and was paired with topical imiquimod. Their specific antigens are unknown. The specimen was PBMCs, collected from a glioma patient whose treatment included an IDH1 peptide vaccine. The receptors come from a man aged 30 to 45 with glioma.

As regards this clone: The junction and the germline gene differ at one end; a read error may be behind it. The V and J genes are TRBV5-6 and TRBJ1-1; TRBD1 might be the D (6 bases). CDR1 is SGHDT, CDR2 YYEEEE, per germline. This CDR3 is 12 amino acids long. In DNA form, the CDR3 reads TGTGCCAGCAGCCGCCAATACAAGGGGGTTACCTTT. This translates into CASSRQYKGVTF.

This clone was counted once. The rearrangement uses TRBV10-3 and TRBJ1-5; 7 bases agree with TRBD1. Losses at the gene ends were 8 bases for V and 2 bases for J; bases not matched to a gene: 9. Per germline, CDR1 ENHRY and CDR2 SYGVKD. This CDR3 is 15 amino acids long. The CDR3 DNA is TGTGCCATCCGGACAGGCCTAGATGGCAATCAGCCCCAGCATTTT. It codes for CAIRTGLDGNQPQHF.

The sample holds one count of this clone. CDR3 in DNA: TGTGCCAGCAGCCCCCTTCACAAACAGACAGGAACCCATGGCTACACCTTC. Its translation: CASSPLHKQTGTHGYTF. The genes are TRBV7-9 and TRBJ1-2; a possible D gene is TRBD1 (6 bases). The germline V and J ends were trimmed by 5 bases and 6 bases, with 25 bases remaining between them. The germline V gene encodes CDR1 SEHNR and CDR2 FQNEAQ (reference sequence). This CDR3 region has 17 residues.

J is TRBJ1-4 and V is TRBV6-1; D may be TRBD1 (5 bases). The germline gives CDR1 MNHNS, CDR2 SASEGT. CDR3 length: 14 residues. Trimming took 2 bases from V and 8 from J, leaving 12 bases between them. CDR3 nucleotides: TGTGCCAGCAGTGAAAGGGGAAGGGAAGAAAAACTGTTTTTT. This translates into CASSERGREEKLFF.

This clone was counted a few times. This chain joins TRBV5-1 and TRBJ1-1; possibly TRBD1 for D (6 bases). Deletions cut 2 bases from V and 1 base from J, with 12 bases between. The length of the CDR3 is 15 residues. Per germline, CDR1 SGHRS and CDR2 YFSETQ. The CDR3 is CASSFLVRGNTEAFF. DNA of the CDR3: TGCGCCAGCAGCTTTTTGGTCAGGGGGAACACTGAAGCTTTCTTT.